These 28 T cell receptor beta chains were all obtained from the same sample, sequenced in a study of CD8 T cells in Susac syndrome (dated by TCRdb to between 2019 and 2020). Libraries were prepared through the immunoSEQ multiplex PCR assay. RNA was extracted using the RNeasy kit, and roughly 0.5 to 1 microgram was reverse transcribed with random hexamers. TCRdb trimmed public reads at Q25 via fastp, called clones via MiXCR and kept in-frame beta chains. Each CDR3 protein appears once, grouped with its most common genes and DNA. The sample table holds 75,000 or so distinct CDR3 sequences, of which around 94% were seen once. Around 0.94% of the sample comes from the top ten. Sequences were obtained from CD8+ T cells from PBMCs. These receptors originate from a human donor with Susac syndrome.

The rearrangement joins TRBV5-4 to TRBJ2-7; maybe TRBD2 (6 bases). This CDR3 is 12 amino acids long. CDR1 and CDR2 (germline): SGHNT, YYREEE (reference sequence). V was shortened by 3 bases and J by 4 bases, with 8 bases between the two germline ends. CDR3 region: CASSWGEYEQYF. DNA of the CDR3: TGTGCCAGCAGCTGGGGGGAGTACGAGCAGTACTTC.

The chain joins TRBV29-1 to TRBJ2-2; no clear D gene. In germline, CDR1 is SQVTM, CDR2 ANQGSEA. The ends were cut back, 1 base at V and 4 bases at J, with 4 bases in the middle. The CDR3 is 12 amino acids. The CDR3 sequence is CSVEGGTGELFF. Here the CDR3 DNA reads TGCAGCGTTGAAGGGGGCACCGGGGAGCTGTTTTTT.

CDR3 sequence: CASSAPLQETQYF. The CDR3 nucleotides read TGTGCCAGCAGTGCGCCCCTCCAAGAGACCCAGTACTTC. The chain joins TRBV6-6 to TRBJ2-5, with D uncertain. Per the germline V gene, CDR1 is MNHNY and CDR2 is SVGAGI (reference sequence). This CDR3 comprises 13 residues. V was clipped by 5 bases and J by 1 base, with 8 bases between them.

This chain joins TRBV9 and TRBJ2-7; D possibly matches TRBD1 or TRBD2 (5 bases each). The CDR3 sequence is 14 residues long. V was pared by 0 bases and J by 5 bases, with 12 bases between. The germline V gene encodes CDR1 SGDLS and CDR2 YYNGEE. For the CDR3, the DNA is TGTGCCAGCAGCGTAGTCGGACTGGGGGACGAGCAGTACTTC. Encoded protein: CASSVVGLGDEQYF.

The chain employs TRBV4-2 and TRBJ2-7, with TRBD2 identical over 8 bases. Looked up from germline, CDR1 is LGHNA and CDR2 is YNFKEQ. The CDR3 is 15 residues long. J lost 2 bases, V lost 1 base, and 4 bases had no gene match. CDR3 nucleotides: TGTGCCAGCAGCCAAGTTACTAGCGGAGCCTACGAGCAGTACTTC. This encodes CASSQVTSGAYEQYF.

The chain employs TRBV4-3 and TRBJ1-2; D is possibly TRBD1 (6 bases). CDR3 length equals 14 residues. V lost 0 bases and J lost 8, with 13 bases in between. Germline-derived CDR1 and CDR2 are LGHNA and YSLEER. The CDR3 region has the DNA TGCGCCAGCAGCCAAGATCGGGGGGCTTCAGGCTACACCTTC. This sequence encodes CASSQDRGASGYTF.

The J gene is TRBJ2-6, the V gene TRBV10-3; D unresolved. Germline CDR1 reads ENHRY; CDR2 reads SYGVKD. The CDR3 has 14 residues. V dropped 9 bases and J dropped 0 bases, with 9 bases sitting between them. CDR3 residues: CAIRSSSGANVLTF. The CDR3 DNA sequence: TGTGCCATTAGGTCTTCCTCTGGGGCCAACGTCCTGACTTTC.

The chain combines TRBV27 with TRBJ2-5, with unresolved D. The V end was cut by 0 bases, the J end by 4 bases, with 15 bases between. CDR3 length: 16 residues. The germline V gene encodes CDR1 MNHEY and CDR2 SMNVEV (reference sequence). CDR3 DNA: TGTGCCAGCAGTTTATCCCCTATGGCTGCCCGAGAGACCCAGTACTTC. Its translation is CASSLSPMAARETQYF.

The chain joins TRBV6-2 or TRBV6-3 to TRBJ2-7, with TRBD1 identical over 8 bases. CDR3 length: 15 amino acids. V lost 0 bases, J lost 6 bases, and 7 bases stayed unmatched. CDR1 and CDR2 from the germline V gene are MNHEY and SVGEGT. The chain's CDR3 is CASSYSKDRVGEQYF. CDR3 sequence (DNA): TGTGCCAGCAGTTACTCGAAGGACAGGGTGGGCGAGCAGTACTTC.

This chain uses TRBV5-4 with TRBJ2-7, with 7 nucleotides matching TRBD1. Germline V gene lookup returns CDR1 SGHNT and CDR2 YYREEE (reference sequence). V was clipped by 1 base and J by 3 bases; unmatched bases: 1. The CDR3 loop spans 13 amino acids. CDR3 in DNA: TGTGCCAGCAGCTTGTACAGGGGCTACGAGCAGTACTTC. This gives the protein CASSLYRGYEQYF.

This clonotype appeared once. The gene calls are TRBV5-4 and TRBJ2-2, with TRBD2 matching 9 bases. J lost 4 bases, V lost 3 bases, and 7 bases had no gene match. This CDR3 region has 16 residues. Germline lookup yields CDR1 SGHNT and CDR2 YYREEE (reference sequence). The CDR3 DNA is TGTGCCAGCAGCTGGTCGGCGGGAGGGATCACCGGGGAGCTGTTTTTT. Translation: CASSWSAGGITGELFF.

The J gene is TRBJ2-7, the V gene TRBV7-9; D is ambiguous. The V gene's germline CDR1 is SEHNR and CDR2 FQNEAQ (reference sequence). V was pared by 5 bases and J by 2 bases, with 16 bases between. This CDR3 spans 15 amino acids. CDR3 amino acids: CASSPYLPPTYEQYF. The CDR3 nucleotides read TGTGCCAGCAGCCCTTACTTACCACCAACCTACGAGCAGTACTTC. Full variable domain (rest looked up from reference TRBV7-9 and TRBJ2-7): DTGVSQNPRHKITKRGQNVTFRCDPISEHNRLYWYRQTLGQGPEFLTYFQNEAQLEKSRLLSDRFSAERPKGSFSTLEIQRTEQGDSAMYLCASSPYLPPTYEQYFGPGTRLTVT.

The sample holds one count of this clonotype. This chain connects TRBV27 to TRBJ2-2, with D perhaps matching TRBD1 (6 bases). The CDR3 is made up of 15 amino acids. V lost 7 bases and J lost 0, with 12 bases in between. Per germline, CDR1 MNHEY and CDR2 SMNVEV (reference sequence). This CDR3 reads CASKPTGSNTGELFF. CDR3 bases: TGTGCCAGCAAACCGACAGGATCGAACACCGGGGAGCTGTTTTTT.

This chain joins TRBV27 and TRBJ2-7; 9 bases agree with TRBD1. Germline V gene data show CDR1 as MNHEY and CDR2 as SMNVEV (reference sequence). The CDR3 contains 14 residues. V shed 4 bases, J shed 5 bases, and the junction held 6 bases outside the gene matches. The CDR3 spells CASSSGTGIHEQYF. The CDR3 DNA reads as TGTGCCAGCAGTTCCGGGACAGGGATTCACGAGCAGTACTTC.

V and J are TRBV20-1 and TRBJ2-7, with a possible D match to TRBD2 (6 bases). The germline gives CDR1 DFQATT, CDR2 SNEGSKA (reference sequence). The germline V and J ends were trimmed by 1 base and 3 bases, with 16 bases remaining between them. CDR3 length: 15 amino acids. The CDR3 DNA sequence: TGCAGTGCTAGAGGTCGCGGGGAAGTAGGCTACGAGCAGTACTTC. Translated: CSARGRGEVGYEQYF.

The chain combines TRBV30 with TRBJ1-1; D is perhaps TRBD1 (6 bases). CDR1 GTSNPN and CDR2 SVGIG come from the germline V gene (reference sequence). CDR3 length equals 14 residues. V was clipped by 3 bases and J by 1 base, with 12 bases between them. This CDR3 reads CAWRDGQPNTEAFF. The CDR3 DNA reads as TGTGCCTGGAGGGACGGACAGCCGAACACTGAAGCTTTCTTT.

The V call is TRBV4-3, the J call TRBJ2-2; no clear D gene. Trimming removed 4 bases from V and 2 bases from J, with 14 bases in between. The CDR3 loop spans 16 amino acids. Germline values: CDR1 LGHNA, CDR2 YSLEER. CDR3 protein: CASSPYELSNTGELFF. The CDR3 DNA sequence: TGCGCCAGCAGCCCATACGAGCTATCAAACACCGGGGAGCTGTTTTTT.

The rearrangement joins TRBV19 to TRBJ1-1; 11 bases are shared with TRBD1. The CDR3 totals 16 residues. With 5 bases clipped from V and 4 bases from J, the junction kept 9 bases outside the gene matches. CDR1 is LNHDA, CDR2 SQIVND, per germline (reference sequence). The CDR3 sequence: CASSPRPGTGGTEAFF. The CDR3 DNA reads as TGTGCCAGTAGTCCTCGGCCCGGGACAGGGGGCACTGAAGCTTTCTTT.

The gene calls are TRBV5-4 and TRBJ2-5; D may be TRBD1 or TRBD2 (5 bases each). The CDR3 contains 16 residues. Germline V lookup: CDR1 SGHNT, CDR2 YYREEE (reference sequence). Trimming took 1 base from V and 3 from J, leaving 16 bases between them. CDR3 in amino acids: CASSLRLQGDKETQYF. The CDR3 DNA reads TGTGCCAGCAGCTTGCGCCTCCAGGGAGATAAAGAGACCCAGTACTTC.

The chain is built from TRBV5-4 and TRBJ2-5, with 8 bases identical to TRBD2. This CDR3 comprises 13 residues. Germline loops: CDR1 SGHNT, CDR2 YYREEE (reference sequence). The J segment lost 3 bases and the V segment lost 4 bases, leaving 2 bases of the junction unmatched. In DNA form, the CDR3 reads TGTGCCAGCAGCCCCGGGAGGGAAGAGACCCAGTACTTC. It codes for CASSPGREETQYF.

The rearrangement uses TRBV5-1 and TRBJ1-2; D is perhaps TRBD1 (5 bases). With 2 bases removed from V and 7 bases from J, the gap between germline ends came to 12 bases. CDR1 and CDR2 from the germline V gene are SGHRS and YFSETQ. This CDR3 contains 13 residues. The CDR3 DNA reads TGCGCCAGCAGCTTACTCGGGGGGATTGGCTACACCTTC. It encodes CASSLLGGIGYTF. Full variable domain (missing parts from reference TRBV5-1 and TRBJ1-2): KAGVTQTPRYLIKTRGQQVTLSCSPISGHRSVSWYQQTPGQGLQFLFEYFSETQRNKGNFPGRFSGRQFSNSRSEMNVSTLELGDSALYLCASSLLGGIGYTFGSGTRLTVV.

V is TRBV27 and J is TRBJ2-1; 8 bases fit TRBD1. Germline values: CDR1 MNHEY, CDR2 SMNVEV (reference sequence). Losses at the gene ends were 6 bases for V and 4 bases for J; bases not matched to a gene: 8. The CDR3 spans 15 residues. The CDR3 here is CASSSRQGIYNEQFF. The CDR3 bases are TGTGCCAGCAGCTCCCGACAGGGGATTTACAATGAGCAGTTCTTC.

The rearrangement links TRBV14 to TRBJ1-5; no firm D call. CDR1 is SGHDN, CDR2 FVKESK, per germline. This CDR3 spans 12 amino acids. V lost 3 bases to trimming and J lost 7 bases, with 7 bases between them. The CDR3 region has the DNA TGTGCCAGCAGCCAGGAGAACCAGCCCCAGCATTTT. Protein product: CASSQENQPQHF.

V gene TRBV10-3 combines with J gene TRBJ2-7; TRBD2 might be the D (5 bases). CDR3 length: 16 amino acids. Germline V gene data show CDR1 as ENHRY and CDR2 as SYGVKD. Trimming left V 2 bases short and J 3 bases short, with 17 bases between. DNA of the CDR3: TGTGCCATCAGTGAGAGAGGAAGCGGACTGATCTACGAGCAGTACTTC. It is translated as CAISERGSGLIYEQYF.

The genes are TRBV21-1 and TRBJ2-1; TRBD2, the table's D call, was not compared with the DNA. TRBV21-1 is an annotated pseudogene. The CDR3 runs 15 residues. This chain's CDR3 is CASSKAPGGPYEQFF. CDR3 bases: TGTGCCAGCAGCAAAGCCCCGGGGGGGCCCTATGAGCAGTTCTTC.

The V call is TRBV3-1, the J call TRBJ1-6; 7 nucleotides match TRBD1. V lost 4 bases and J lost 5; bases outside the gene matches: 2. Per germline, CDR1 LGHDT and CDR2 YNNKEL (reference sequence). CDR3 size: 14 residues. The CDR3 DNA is TGTGCCAGCAGCCTCGGGACAGATAATTCACCCCTCCACTTT. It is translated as CASSLGTDNSPLHF.

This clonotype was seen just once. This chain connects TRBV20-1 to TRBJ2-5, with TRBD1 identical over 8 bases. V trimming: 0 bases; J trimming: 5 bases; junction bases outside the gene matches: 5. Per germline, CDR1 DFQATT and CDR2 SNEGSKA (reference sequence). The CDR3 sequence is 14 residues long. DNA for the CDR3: TGCAGTGCTAGAGAACAGGGGGGCCTCGAGACCCAGTACTTC. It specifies CSAREQGGLETQYF.

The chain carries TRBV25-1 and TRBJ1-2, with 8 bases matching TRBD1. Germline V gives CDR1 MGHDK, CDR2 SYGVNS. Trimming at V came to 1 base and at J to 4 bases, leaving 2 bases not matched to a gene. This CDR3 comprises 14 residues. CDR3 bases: TGTGCCAGCAGTGAATGGGGACAGGCCTATGGCTACACCTTC. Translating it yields CASSEWGQAYGYTF.